These 25 T cell receptor beta chains were all obtained from the same sample, sequenced in a study of OX40 agonist ivuxolimab in advanced cancers. Profiling relied on immunoSEQ multiplex PCR, and the TCRdb table lists in-frame clones only, not all of them. The repertoire includes tens of thousands of clones, 75% to 80% of them detected once, and roughly 15% sits in the top ten. The sample in question was CD4+ or CD8+ T cells sorted from blood, obtained in a trial of the OX40 agonist ivuxolimab. The receptor set was obtained from an adult with an advanced solid tumor such as melanoma, head and neck, liver or kidney cancer.

V is TRBV7-6 and J is TRBJ2-2; 12 bases are shared with TRBD2. This CDR3 has 15 amino acids. The germline CDR1 and CDR2 sequences are SGHVS and FNYEAQ. V was clipped by 2 bases and J by 5 bases; unmatched bases: 0. CDR3 in amino acids: CASSLLAGGTGELFF. CDR3 bases: TGTGCCAGCAGCTTACTAGCGGGGGGGACCGGGGAGCTGTTTTTT. Combining the CDR3 with reference TRBV7-6 and TRBJ2-2 gives the whole variable domain GAGVSQSPRYKVTKRGQDVALRCDPISGHVSLYWYRQALGQGPEFLTYFNYEAQQDKSGLPNDRFSAERPEGSISTLTIQRTEQRDSAMYRCASSLLAGGTGELFFGEGSRLTVL.

The CDR3 region has the DNA TGTGCCAGCAGTGAAGGAGGGGTTCAGGATGGCTACACCTTC. Its translation: CASSEGGVQDGYTF. The rearrangement uses TRBV2 and TRBJ1-2; tentatively, D is TRBD1 (5 bases). The CDR3 is 14 residues long. Trimming took off 1 base at V and 6 bases at J, with 12 bases between the two ends. Germline V lookup: CDR1 SNHLY, CDR2 FYNNEI.

The chain has TRBV19 and TRBJ2-7; weak D call: TRBD1 (6 bases). The CDR3 is made up of 15 amino acids. V was shortened by 5 bases and J by 6 bases, with 20 bases between the two germline ends. CDR1 is LNHDA, CDR2 SQIVND, per germline (reference sequence). CDR3 region: CASSPYSGTPSEQYF. The CDR3 nucleotides read TGTGCCAGTAGTCCTTACTCCGGGACACCCTCCGAGCAGTACTTC.

The rearrangement links TRBV5-8 to TRBJ2-3; D is perhaps TRBD1 (5 bases). The V end lost 0 bases, the J end lost 1 base, and 12 bases lay between the germline ends. The CDR3 contains 16 residues. Germline CDR1 and CDR2: SGHTS and YDEGEE. The CDR3 DNA sequence: TGTGCCAGCAGCTTGGACATACAGGCGCGCACAGATACGCAGTATTTT. Protein: CASSLDIQARTDTQYF.

DNA for the CDR3: TGTGCCAGCAGCTTGGCCGGGACAAGTGGAGAAAAACTGTTTTTT. Translation gives CASSLAGTSGEKLFF. V gene TRBV5-5 combines with J gene TRBJ1-4; D may be TRBD1 (6 bases). The germline V and J ends were trimmed by 0 bases and 8 bases, with 14 bases remaining between them. The V gene's germline CDR1 is SGHKS and CDR2 YYEKEE (reference sequence). The CDR3 runs to 15 residues.

This chain links TRBV19 with TRBJ1-4; maybe TRBD1 (5 bases). Germline V gene sequence: CDR1 LNHDA, CDR2 SQIVND (reference sequence). The CDR3 is made up of 14 amino acids. The V and J ends lost 5 bases and 1 base respectively, with 8 bases between them. In DNA, the CDR3 is TGTGCCAGTAGTCAGGGCAGAACTAATGAAAAACTGTTTTTT. Residues: CASSQGRTNEKLFF.

The gene calls are TRBV28 and TRBJ2-7, with a tentative D call TRBD2 (5 bases). Per the germline V gene, CDR1 is MDHEN and CDR2 is SYDVKM. Trimming pared 6 bases from V and 5 bases from J, leaving 17 bases between. The CDR3 has 14 amino acids. The CDR3: CASRESGRRNEQYF. The DNA for the CDR3 is TGTGCCAGCAGGGAGTCTGGGAGAAGAAACGAGCAGTACTTC.

The chain employs TRBV11-2 and TRBJ1-1; 11 nucleotides match TRBD1. CDR1 SGHAT and CDR2 FQNNGV come from the germline V gene. After removal of 3 bases from V and 4 bases from J, the junction contained 1 base not matched to a gene. CDR3 length: 14 amino acids. The CDR3 DNA is TGTGCCAGCAGCTTCGGACAGGGGGCCACTGAAGCTTTCTTT. This encodes CASSFGQGATEAFF.

The chain uses TRBV4-3 and TRBJ2-7; D ambiguous. Germline loops: CDR1 LGHNA, CDR2 YSLEER. Trimming cost V 0 bases and J 6 bases, with 9 bases left between them. The CDR3 is made up of 13 amino acids. The CDR3 sequence is CASSQDFGPEQYF. In DNA form, the CDR3 reads TGCGCCAGCAGCCAAGATTTCGGCCCCGAGCAGTACTTC.

The chain joins TRBV4-2 to TRBJ2-7; D is possibly TRBD1 (5 bases). The germline CDR1 and CDR2 sequences are LGHNA and YNFKEQ. This CDR3 has 13 amino acids. Deletions cut 0 bases from V and 12 bases from J, with 15 bases between. The CDR3 sequence: CASSQDIIAGLYF. Here the CDR3 DNA reads TGTGCCAGCAGCCAAGATATTATCGCAGGGCTGTACTTC.

This sequence joins TRBV23-1 and TRBJ1-5, with D unclear. TRBV23-1 is an ORF; its function is uncertain. Trimming pared 0 bases from V and 6 bases from J, leaving 15 bases between. The CDR3 is 16 amino acids. CDR3: CASSQSSPRPCQPQHF. The DNA for the CDR3 is TGCGCCAGCAGTCAATCAAGCCCTCGCCCATGTCAGCCCCAGCATTTT.

A single count supports this clone. The rearrangement links TRBV7-9 to TRBJ2-4, with TRBD2 matching 10 bases. Germline loops: CDR1 SEHNR, CDR2 FQNEAQ (reference sequence). The CDR3 is made up of 17 amino acids. With V trimmed by 4 bases and J by 0 bases, 6 bases remained unmatched. The CDR3 loop is CASSSSIAGGAKNIQYF. The CDR3 DNA is TGTGCCAGCAGCTCCTCAATAGCGGGGGGAGCCAAAAACATTCAGTACTTC. The variable domain in full, with the rest retrieved from reference TRBV7-9 and TRBJ2-4, is DTGVSQNPRHKITKRGQNVTFRCDPISEHNRLYWYRQTLGQGPEFLTYFQNEAQLEKSRLLSDRFSAERPKGSFSTLEIQRTEQGDSAMYLCASSSSIAGGAKNIQYFGAGTRLSVL.

The chain combines TRBV29-1 with TRBJ1-5; D remains ambiguous. V was clipped by 4 bases and J by 4 bases, with 11 bases between them. The germline V gene has CDR1 SQVTM and CDR2 ANQGSEA. The CDR3 is 13 amino acids. CDR3 sequence: CSVGTALNQPQHF. As DNA, the CDR3 is TGCAGCGTTGGGACCGCACTTAATCAGCCCCAGCATTTT.

This clone appeared once. This chain joins TRBV5-1 and TRBJ2-7; D may be TRBD2 (6 bases). Looked up from germline, CDR1 is SGHRS and CDR2 is YFSETQ. V dropped 2 bases and J dropped 0 bases, with 15 bases sitting between them. The CDR3 runs 16 residues. The CDR3 DNA reads as TGCGCCAGCAGCTTCGGGTCTGGGGGGTTCTCCTACGAGCAGTACTTC. This codes for CASSFGSGGFSYEQYF.

The chain uses TRBV7-2 and TRBJ1-1; D is unclear. There are 12 residues in the CDR3. The V and J ends lost 4 bases and 0 bases respectively, with 3 bases between them. In germline, CDR1 is SGHTA, CDR2 FQGNSA. The chain's CDR3 is CASSSMNTEAFF. The CDR3 region has the DNA TGTGCCAGCAGCTCAATGAACACTGAAGCTTTCTTT.

The rearrangement joins TRBV19 to TRBJ2-3; TRBD1 matches 8 bases. There are 14 residues in the CDR3. Germline V gene lookup returns CDR1 LNHDA and CDR2 SQIVND (reference sequence). Losses at the gene ends were 4 bases for V and 5 bases for J; bases not matched to a gene: 5. This CDR3 reads CASSKTGDEDTQYF. As DNA, the CDR3 is TGTGCCAGTAGTAAGACAGGGGATGAAGATACGCAGTATTTT.

This clone has a handful of counts. The V call is TRBV19, the J call TRBJ2-1; D not resolved. The CDR3 has 12 amino acids. Germline V gene sequence: CDR1 LNHDA, CDR2 SQIVND (reference sequence). The ends were cut back, 6 bases at V and 4 bases at J, with 7 bases in the middle. The CDR3 region is CASRTDYNEQFF. CDR3 DNA sequence: TGTGCCAGTAGGACGGATTACAATGAGCAGTTCTTC.

The rearrangement uses TRBV6-5 and TRBJ2-3, with 7 bases fitting TRBD1. The trim removed 5 bases at V and 8 bases at J, leaving 7 bases unmatched. From germline, CDR1 is MNHEY and CDR2 SVGAGI. The CDR3 runs to 13 residues. The CDR3 here is CASSARQGPTQYF. In DNA, the CDR3 is TGTGCCAGCAGTGCCCGACAGGGTCCTACGCAGTATTTT.

Worth noting for this clone: This is likely an artifact of a read error, given a far larger clone one base away. This chain joins TRBV6-6 and TRBJ1-5; TRBD1 aligns across 10 bases. V lost 10 bases, J lost 0 bases, and 3 bases stayed unmatched. Germline V gene sequence: CDR1 MNHNY, CDR2 SVGAGI (reference sequence). This CDR3 is 14 amino acids long. In DNA, the CDR3 is TGTGCCATCGGGACAGGGGATAGCAATCAGCCCCAGCATTTT. Translation: CAIGTGDSNQPQHF.

The rearrangement uses TRBV7-2 and TRBJ2-5; 9 nucleotides agree with TRBD2. V gave up 6 bases and J gave up 5 bases; unmatched junction bases: 10. The CDR3 sequence is 15 residues long. Germline values: CDR1 SGHTA, CDR2 FQGNSA. For the CDR3, the DNA is TGTGCCAGCAGTAGGTGGCGGGGGGGTACGGAGACCCAGTACTTC. This gives the protein CASSRWRGGTETQYF.

The J gene is TRBJ2-3, the V gene TRBV4-3; 11 nucleotides line up with TRBD2. J was trimmed by 3 bases and V by 3 bases; bases with no gene match: 8. The CDR3 totals 17 residues. Germline V gene lookup returns CDR1 LGHNA and CDR2 YSLEER. The DNA for the CDR3 is TGCGCCAGCAGCCAGGGGACTAGCGGAGATGTTACAGATACGCAGTATTTT. Translation gives CASSQGTSGDVTDTQYF.

In this sample, this clone turned up once. V gene TRBV5-4 combines with J gene TRBJ1-2; D gene ambiguous. This CDR3 comprises 11 residues. Germline V gives CDR1 SGHNT, CDR2 YYREEE (reference sequence). The ends were cut back, 1 base at V and 6 bases at J, with 4 bases in the middle. CDR3 sequence: CASSLQDGYTF. As DNA, the CDR3 is TGTGCCAGCAGCTTGCAGGATGGCTACACCTTC.

V is TRBV6-6 and J is TRBJ2-2; the D gene is possibly TRBD2 (6 bases). CDR1 MNHNY and CDR2 SVGAGI come from the germline V gene (reference sequence). This CDR3 region has 13 residues. Trimming removed 7 bases at V and 3 bases at J, with 9 bases between. CDR3 sequence reads: CASIWGDTGELFF. CDR3 coding DNA: TGTGCCAGCATCTGGGGGGACACCGGGGAGCTGTTTTTT.

The rearrangement joins TRBV28 to TRBJ2-7; a weak D match, TRBD1 (6 bases). Trimming stripped 7 bases from V and 6 bases from J, with 19 bases between. Germline V CDR1 and CDR2: MDHEN, SYDVKM. CDR3 length equals 14 residues. CDR3 region: CASKAATRGSEQYF. The DNA of the CDR3 is TGTGCCAGCAAAGCGGCCACCAGGGGATCCGAGCAGTACTTC.

The rearrangement uses TRBV9 and TRBJ2-7; no definite D call. V was clipped by 4 bases and J by 2 bases, with 16 bases between them. The CDR3 has 15 amino acids. The germline CDR1 and CDR2 sequences are SGDLS and YYNGEE. Here the CDR3 DNA reads TGTGCCAGCAGCTTAGCCATTGGCGACACCTACGAGCAGTACTTC. Its translation: CASSLAIGDTYEQYF.